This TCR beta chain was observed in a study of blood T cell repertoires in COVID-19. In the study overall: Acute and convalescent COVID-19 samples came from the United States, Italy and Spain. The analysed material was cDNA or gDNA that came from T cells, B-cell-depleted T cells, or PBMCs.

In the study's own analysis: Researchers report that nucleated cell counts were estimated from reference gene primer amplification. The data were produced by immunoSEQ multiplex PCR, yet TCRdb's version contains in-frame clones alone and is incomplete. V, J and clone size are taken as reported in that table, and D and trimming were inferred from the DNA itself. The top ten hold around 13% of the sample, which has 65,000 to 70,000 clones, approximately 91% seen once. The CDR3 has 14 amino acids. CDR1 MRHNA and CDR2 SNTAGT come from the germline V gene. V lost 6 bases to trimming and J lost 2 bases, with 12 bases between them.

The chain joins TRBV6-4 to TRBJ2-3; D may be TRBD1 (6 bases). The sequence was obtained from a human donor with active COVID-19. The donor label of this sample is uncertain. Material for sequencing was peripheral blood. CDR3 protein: CASSLQGDTDTQYF. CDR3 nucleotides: TGTGCCAGCAGCTTACAGGGAGACACAGATACGCAGTATTTT.